Included here is one TCR beta chain sequence, with context. The antigen is undetermined. The entry originates in a study of a mutant IDH1 vaccine in newly diagnosed glioma. Study in general: Vaccines were begun 4-6 weeks after radiotherapy alone, or with temozolomide cycles. Receipt of radiotherapy, temozolomide, or both preceded the study, and most received both.

As to time point: week 23, last vaccination. Every vaccine dose comprised 300 ug of mutant IDH1 20-mer peptide plus topical imiquimod. Each astrocytoma in the donors was new, WHO grade 3 or 4, IDH1-mutant and ATRX-lost. Generated by immunoSEQ multiplex PCR, the TCRdb table keeps only in-frame clones and is missing some. The table includes about 29,000 clones, approximately 80% detected once. The ends were cut back, 6 bases at V and 2 bases at J, with 11 bases in the middle. CDR1 is KGHSY and CDR2 is FQNENV in the germline V gene. The CDR3 totals 14 residues. This clonotype originated in a woman aged 18-29 years with glioma. The starting material was PBMCs, obtained from a glioma patient whose treatment included an IDH1 peptide vaccine. This rearrangement joins TRBV16 to TRBJ1-5; perhaps TRBD1 as D (6 bases). The CDR3 DNA reads TGTGCCAGCAGGCACAGGGAGGGCAATCAGCCCCAGCATTTT. Protein: CASRHREGNQPQHF.